The T cell receptor (beta chain) described here comes from a study of PD-L1 blockade in urothelial cancer. Turning to the study itself: Atezolizumab 1,200 mg was given intravenously every 3 weeks, starting 2014.

Trimming left V 1 base short and J 6 bases short, with 10 bases between. This CDR3 is built from 13 residues. Per germline, CDR1 SGHDN and CDR2 FVKESK. The time point: peripheral blood 6 weeks after treatment start. Locally advanced or metastatic urothelial carcinoma was diagnosed in the patients. The repertoire was sequenced with immunoSEQ multiplex PCR; TCRdb's copy has only in-frame clones and lacks some. The sample carries under 25,000 clones, more than 70% recorded once. This sample comprised PBMCs, obtained around atezolizumab (anti-PD-L1) treatment. The receptor was derived from a man in his 70s with urothelial cancer. V and J are TRBV14 and TRBJ2-7; D is ambiguous. CDR3 nucleotides: TGTGCCAGCAGCCAAGGGCTAGTCCTCGAGCAGTACTTC. It yields the protein CASSQGLVLEQYF.